Reported below is one TCR beta chain. Repertoires were generated with immunoSEQ multiplex PCR, while TCRdb's copy carries only in-frame clones and drops some. This table holds roughly 100,000 clones, roughly 92% found once. Per the germline V gene, CDR1 is MNHNY and CDR2 is SVGAGI (reference sequence). The ends were cut back, 2 bases at V and 8 bases at J, with 15 bases in the middle. The CDR3 is 14 amino acids. This specimen belongs to a study of T cell changes during pregnancy in multiple sclerosis. The sequence derives from a female donor with multiple sclerosis, enrolled in a pregnancy study. The specimen was peripheral blood, collected after pregnancy. V usage is TRBV6-6 and J usage is TRBJ1-2; D unclear. Here the CDR3 DNA reads TGTGCCAGCAGTTACGACCGAGGTCCCGTCGGCTACACCTTC. Translated, it gives CASSYDRGPVGYTF.